Listed here is a single T cell receptor (beta chain). This specimen comes from a study of CD8+ T cells in alopecia areata. Sequencing templates came from extracted RNA that was reverse transcribed into cDNA. The repertoire was sequenced with immunoSEQ multiplex PCR; TCRdb's copy has only in-frame clones and lacks some. The top ten hold roughly 6.7% of the sample, which has about 150,000 clones, roughly 62% seen once. The sequence was collected from a human donor with alopecia areata. Sample: CD4+ T cells sorted from blood, taken at week 0.

The CDR3 is CASKLGQGIAPLHF. The CDR3 DNA is TGTGCCAGCAAGCTGGGACAGGGGATCGCACCCCTCCACTTT. The chain uses TRBV2 and TRBJ1-6; 10 nucleotides align to TRBD1. The CDR3 sequence is 14 residues long. In germline, CDR1 is SNHLY, CDR2 FYNNEI. Losses at the gene ends were 7 bases for V and 11 bases for J; bases not matched to a gene: 8.